Presented here are 20 T cell receptor beta chains from one specimen sequenced in a study of shared clonotypes between healthy human individuals. Data came from immunoSEQ multiplex PCR; TCRdb stores just in-frame clones and leaves some out. There are some 660,000 clones in the sample; around four fifths occur only once, and around 2% lies in the top ten. Source material: memory CD4+ T cells sorted from blood. Subset of the sample: CD45RA-negative fraction. These receptors came from a woman in her 30s in good health.

Of note for this clone: Other DNA sequences in this sample translate to the same CDR3. The V and J genes are TRBV2 and TRBJ1-1, with 7 bases that match TRBD1. CDR3 size: 15 residues. Germline CDR1 reads SNHLY; CDR2 reads FYNNEI. Trimming at V came to 4 bases and at J to 0 bases, leaving 5 bases not matched to a gene. The CDR3, as DNA: TGTGCCAGCAGTGGACAGGGTGTTATGAACACTGAAGCTTTCTTT. Residues: CASSGQGVMNTEAFF.

J is TRBJ2-1 and V is TRBV6-4; D gene unclear. The CDR3 is 13 residues long. Germline V gene data show CDR1 as MRHNA and CDR2 as SNTAGT. The V gene lost 4 bases and the J gene lost 9 bases, with 13 bases spanning the gap. The CDR3, as DNA: TGTGCCAGCAGTGCCTATGTGAGTGGTGAGCAGTTCTTC. Translating it yields CASSAYVSGEQFF.

CDR3 region: CSANLRYGYTF. The CDR3 nucleotides are TGCAGTGCTAACTTACGATATGGCTACACCTTC. The V and J genes are TRBV20-1 and TRBJ1-2; D gene uncertain. The CDR3 is made up of 11 amino acids. The V gene's germline CDR1 is DFQATT and CDR2 SNEGSKA (reference sequence). Deletions cut 4 bases from V and 5 bases from J, with 8 bases between.

The CDR3 DNA is TGTGCCAGCAGCTTGATAGATAGCGGCTCCTACGAGCAGTACTTC. Translating it yields CASSLIDSGSYEQYF. The chain combines TRBV5-4 with TRBJ2-7, with D perhaps TRBD2 (6 bases). Trimming pared 1 base from V and 0 bases from J, leaving 11 bases between. This CDR3 has 15 amino acids. Germline CDR1 SGHNT, CDR2 YYREEE (reference sequence). Variable domain in full (rest from reference TRBV5-4 and TRBJ2-7): ETGVTQSPTHLIKTRGQQVTLRCSSQSGHNTVSWYQQALGQGPQFIFQYYREEENGRGNFPPRFSGLQFPNYSSELNVNALELDDSALYLCASSLIDSGSYEQYFGPGTRLTVT.

This clone was seen repeatedly, ten times or more. The gene calls are TRBV5-1 and TRBJ1-2; D is uncertain. The CDR3 totals 14 residues. V lost 0 bases, J lost 2 bases, and 8 bases lay in between. Germline CDR1 reads SGHRS; CDR2 reads YFSETQ. The CDR3 is CASSLVERNYGYTF. DNA for the CDR3: TGCGCCAGCAGCTTGGTAGAGAGGAACTATGGCTACACCTTC.

Here the CDR3 reads CASSLGLEGTKQYF. DNA for the CDR3: TGTGCCAGCAGCTTAGGACTAGAGGGGACGAAGCAGTACTTC. The chain recombines TRBV11-3 with TRBJ2-7; TRBD2 might be the D (6 bases). With 1 base removed from V and 8 bases from J, the gap between germline ends came to 15 bases. Germline-derived CDR1 and CDR2 are SGHNT and YENEEA. The CDR3 contains 14 residues.

This chain connects TRBV19 to TRBJ1-1, with TRBD1 identical over 9 bases. Germline V gene lookup returns CDR1 LNHDA and CDR2 SQIVND (reference sequence). The V gene end was trimmed by 5 bases and the J gene end by 1 base; junction bases not matched to a gene: 5. The CDR3 is made up of 15 amino acids. CDR3 in amino acids: CASSAGQGENTEAFF. The DNA of the CDR3 is TGTGCCAGTAGTGCGGGACAGGGCGAGAACACTGAAGCTTTCTTT.

Concerning this clone itself: Additional DNA sequences in this sample encode the identical CDR3. The chain employs TRBV9 and TRBJ2-1; perhaps TRBD2 as D (6 bases). The CDR3 spans 13 residues. Germline V lookup: CDR1 SGDLS, CDR2 YYNGEE. Trimming cost V 0 bases and J 13 bases, with 14 bases left between them. Here the CDR3 reads CASSVGGASGQFF. The CDR3 DNA follows: TGTGCCAGCAGCGTAGGCGGGGCGTCGGGACAGTTCTTC. Looking up the rest from reference TRBV9 and TRBJ2-1 gives the full variable domain: DSGVTQTPKHLITATGQRVTLRCSPRSGDLSVYWYQQSLDQGLQFLIQYYNGEERAKGNILERFSAQQFPDLHSELNLSSLELGDSALYFCASSVGGASGQFFGPGTRLTVL.

The rearrangement uses TRBV28 and TRBJ2-2; D is undetermined. The germline gives CDR1 MDHEN, CDR2 SYDVKM. The CDR3 covers 13 residues. Trimming cost V 5 bases and J 8 bases, with 12 bases left between them. CDR3 sequence reads: CASSVRTRGELFF. The CDR3 DNA reads as TGTGCCAGCAGTGTGAGGACGAGAGGGGAGCTGTTTTTT.

This clone appeared a single time. The rearrangement uses TRBV4-1 and TRBJ1-5; D may be TRBD1 (5 bases). This CDR3 is built from 17 residues. The ends were cut back, 1 base at V and 4 bases at J, with 17 bases in the middle. In germline, CDR1 is MGHRA, CDR2 YSYEKL. CDR3 amino acids: CASSQVEVGRKNQPQHF. CDR3 DNA: TGCGCCAGCAGCCAAGTTGAGGTGGGGCGGAAGAATCAGCCCCAGCATTTT.

This sequence joins TRBV18 and TRBJ2-5, with D maybe TRBD1 (6 bases). Looked up from germline, CDR1 is KGHSH and CDR2 is LQKENI. Trimming cost V 3 bases and J 5 bases, with 16 bases left between them. This CDR3 has 15 residues. CDR3: CASSPTRGRRETQYF. CDR3 sequence (DNA): TGTGCCAGCTCACCGACCAGGGGACGTCGCGAGACCCAGTACTTC.

This chain connects TRBV7-2 to TRBJ1-5, with a tentative D call TRBD1 (5 bases). CDR3 length equals 17 residues. The V end was cut by 4 bases, the J end by 6 bases, with 22 bases between. The V gene's germline CDR1 is SGHTA and CDR2 FQGNSA. The CDR3 reads CASSSGGASLVGQPQHF. In DNA form, the CDR3 reads TGTGCCAGCAGCTCTGGAGGGGCGTCGTTGGTTGGTCAGCCCCAGCATTTT.

The V and J genes are TRBV27 and TRBJ1-5, with no clear D. Germline loops: CDR1 MNHEY, CDR2 SMNVEV (reference sequence). The CDR3 has 14 residues. The ends were cut back, 5 bases at V and 0 bases at J, with 8 bases in the middle. CDR3 nucleotide sequence: TGTGCCAGCAGTAGGGCGAATAGCAATCAGCCCCAGCATTTT. Amino acids: CASSRANSNQPQHF.

CDR3 nucleotides: TGTGCCAGCAGTTCCGGCCGTAGATACACTGAAGCTTTCTTT. It yields the protein CASSSGRRYTEAFF. The chain has TRBV27 and TRBJ1-1; D gene ambiguous. Germline-derived CDR1 and CDR2 are MNHEY and SMNVEV (reference sequence). With 4 bases removed from V and 3 bases from J, the gap between germline ends came to 12 bases. The CDR3 totals 14 residues.

This clone was seen more than once but under ten times. The identical CDR3 is also encoded by other nucleotide sequences in the sample. The chain recombines TRBV27 with TRBJ2-3; possibly TRBD1 for D (5 bases). Per germline, CDR1 MNHEY and CDR2 SMNVEV (reference sequence). Trimming stripped 5 bases from V and 0 bases from J, with 12 bases between. The CDR3 has 15 residues. The CDR3: CASSPGFTSTDTQYF. As DNA, the CDR3 is TGTGCCAGCAGTCCAGGGTTCACTAGCACAGATACGCAGTATTTT.

This chain uses TRBV7-2 with TRBJ1-5; D is uncertain. V lost 5 bases and J 4 bases, leaving 15 bases between the germline ends. Per the germline V gene, CDR1 is SGHTA and CDR2 is FQGNSA. This CDR3 spans 15 amino acids. The CDR3 protein is CASSHRPLLNQPQHF. CDR3 sequence (DNA): TGTGCCAGCAGCCACCGACCCTTACTGAATCAGCCCCAGCATTTT. Full variable domain (remainder filled in from reference TRBV7-2 and TRBJ1-5): GAGVSQSPSNKVTEKGKDVELRCDPISGHTALYWYRQSLGQGLEFLIYFQGNSAPDKSGLPSDRFSAERTGGSVSTLTIQRTQQEDSAVYLCASSHRPLLNQPQHFGDGTRLSIL.

This CDR3 reads CATSSRGTNTEAFF. DNA of the CDR3: TGTGCCACCAGCTCCCGGGGGACGAACACTGAAGCTTTCTTT. The chain links TRBV15 to TRBJ1-1; a possible D gene is TRBD1 (5 bases). V lost 5 bases and J lost 1, with 11 bases in between. CDR1 is LNHNV, CDR2 YYDKDF, per germline (reference sequence). The CDR3 sequence is 14 residues long.

The V gene is TRBV10-1, the J gene TRBJ2-2, with 7 bases aligning to TRBD1. Trimming took 6 bases from V and 5 from J; bases not matched to a gene: 3. CDR1 is WNHNN, CDR2 SYGVQD, per germline (reference sequence). CDR3 length: 13 residues. The CDR3 DNA sequence: TGCGCCAGCAGAGCGACAGGGACCGGGGAGCTGTTTTTT. Amino acids: CASRATGTGELFF.

This clone appeared once. The chain couples TRBV7-2 to TRBJ2-7; 8 positions match TRBD2. J was trimmed by 6 bases and V by 2 bases; bases with no gene match: 3. Germline V CDR1 and CDR2: SGHTA, FQGNSA. The CDR3 is 13 amino acids. This CDR3 is CASSLSGGTEQYF. In DNA form, the CDR3 reads TGTGCCAGCAGCTTATCGGGGGGGACCGAGCAGTACTTC.

The chain recombines TRBV28 with TRBJ2-7, with 7 bases that match TRBD1. CDR3 length equals 14 residues. Unmatched junction bases numbered 7, after V lost 5 bases and J lost 3 bases. Germline CDR1 reads MDHEN; CDR2 reads SYDVKM. CDR3 protein: CASSPQGFGYEQYF. The CDR3 region has the DNA TGTGCCAGCAGTCCACAGGGGTTTGGCTACGAGCAGTACTTC.